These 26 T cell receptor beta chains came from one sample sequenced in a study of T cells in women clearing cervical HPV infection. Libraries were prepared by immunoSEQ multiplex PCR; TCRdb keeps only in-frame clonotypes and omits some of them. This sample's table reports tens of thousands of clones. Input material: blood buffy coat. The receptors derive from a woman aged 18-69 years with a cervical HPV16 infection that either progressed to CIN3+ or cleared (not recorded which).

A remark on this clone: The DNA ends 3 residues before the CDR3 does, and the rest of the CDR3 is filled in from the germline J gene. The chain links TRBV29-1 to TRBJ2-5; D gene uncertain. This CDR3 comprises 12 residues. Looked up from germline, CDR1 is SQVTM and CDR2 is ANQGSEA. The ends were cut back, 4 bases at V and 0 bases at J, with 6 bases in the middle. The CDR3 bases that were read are TGCAGCGTTGTGGCAGACCAAGAGACC. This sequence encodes CSVVADQET. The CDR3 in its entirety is CSVVADQETQYF.

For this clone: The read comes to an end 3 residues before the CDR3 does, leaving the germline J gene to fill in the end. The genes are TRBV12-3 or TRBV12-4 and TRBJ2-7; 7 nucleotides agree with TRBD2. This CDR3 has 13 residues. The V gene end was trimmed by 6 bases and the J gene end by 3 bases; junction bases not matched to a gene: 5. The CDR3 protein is CASRLSGGYEQYF. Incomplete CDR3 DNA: TGTGCCAGCAGGTTATCGGGGGGCTACGAG.

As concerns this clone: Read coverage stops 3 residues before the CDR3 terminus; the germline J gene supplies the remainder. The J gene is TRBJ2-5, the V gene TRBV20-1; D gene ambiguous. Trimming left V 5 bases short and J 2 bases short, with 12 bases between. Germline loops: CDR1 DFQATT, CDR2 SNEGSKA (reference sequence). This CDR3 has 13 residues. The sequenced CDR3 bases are TGCAGTGCTCCCCCAGAGGCACAAGAGACC. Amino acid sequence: CSAPPEAQET. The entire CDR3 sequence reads CSAPPEAQETQYF.

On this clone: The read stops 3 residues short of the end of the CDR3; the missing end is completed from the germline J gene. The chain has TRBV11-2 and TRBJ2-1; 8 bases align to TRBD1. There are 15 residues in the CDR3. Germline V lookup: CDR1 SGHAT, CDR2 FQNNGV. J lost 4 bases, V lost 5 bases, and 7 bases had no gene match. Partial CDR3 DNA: TGTGCCAGCAGCCATACGCGGGACAGGTACAATGAG. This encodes CASSHTRDRYNE. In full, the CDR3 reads CASSHTRDRYNEQFF.

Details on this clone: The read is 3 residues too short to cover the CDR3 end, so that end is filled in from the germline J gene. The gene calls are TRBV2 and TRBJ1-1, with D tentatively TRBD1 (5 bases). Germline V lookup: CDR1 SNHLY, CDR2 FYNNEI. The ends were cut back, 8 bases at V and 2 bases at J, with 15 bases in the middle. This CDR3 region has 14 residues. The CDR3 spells CASSPDTGNTEAFF. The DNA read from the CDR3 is TGTGCCAGCTCTCCGGACACGGGAAACACTGAA.

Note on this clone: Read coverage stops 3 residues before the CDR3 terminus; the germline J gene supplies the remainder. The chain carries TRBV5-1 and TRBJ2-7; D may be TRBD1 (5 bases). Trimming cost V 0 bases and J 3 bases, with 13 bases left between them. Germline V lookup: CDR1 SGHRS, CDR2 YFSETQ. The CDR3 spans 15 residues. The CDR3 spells CASSLGQGPIYEQYF. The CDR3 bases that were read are TGCGCCAGCAGCTTGGGTCAGGGCCCTATCTACGAG.

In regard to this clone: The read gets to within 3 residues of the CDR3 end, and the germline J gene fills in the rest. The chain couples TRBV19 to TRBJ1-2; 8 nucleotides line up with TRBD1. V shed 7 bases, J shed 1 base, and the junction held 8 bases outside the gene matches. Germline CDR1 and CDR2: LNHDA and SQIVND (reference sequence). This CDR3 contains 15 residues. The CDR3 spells CASTPDRGFNYGYTF. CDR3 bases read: TGTGCCAGTACCCCCGACAGGGGCTTTAACTATGGC.

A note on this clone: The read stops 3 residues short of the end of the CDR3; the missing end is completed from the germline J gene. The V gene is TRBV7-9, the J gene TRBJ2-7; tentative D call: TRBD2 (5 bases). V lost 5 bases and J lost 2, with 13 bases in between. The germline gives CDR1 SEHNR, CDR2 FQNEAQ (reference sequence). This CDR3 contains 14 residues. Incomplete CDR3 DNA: TGTGCCAGCAGCCCAGGACTCTCCCCCTACGAG. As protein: CASSPGLSPYE. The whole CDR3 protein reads CASSPGLSPYEQYF.

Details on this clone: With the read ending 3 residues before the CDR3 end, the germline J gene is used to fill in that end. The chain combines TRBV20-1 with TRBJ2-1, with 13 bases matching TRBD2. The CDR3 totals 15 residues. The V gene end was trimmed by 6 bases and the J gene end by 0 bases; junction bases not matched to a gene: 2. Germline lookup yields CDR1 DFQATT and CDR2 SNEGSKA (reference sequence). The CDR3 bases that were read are TGCAGTGCAAGGACTAGCGGGAGCTCCTACAATGAG. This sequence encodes CSARTSGSSYNE. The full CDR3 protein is CSARTSGSSYNEQFF.

CDR3 DNA, as far as it was read: TGTGCCAGCAGCTTGGGGCAGTATCAAGATACG. This sequence encodes CASSLGQYQDT. The complete CDR3 sequence is CASSLGQYQDTQYF. The chain uses TRBV5-4 and TRBJ2-3, with no clear D. The CDR3 extends 3 residues past the end of the read, so its final part is completed from the germline J gene. This CDR3 is 14 amino acids long. V was cut by 0 bases and J by 5 bases, with 10 bases left in between. From germline, CDR1 is SGHNT and CDR2 YYREEE (reference sequence).

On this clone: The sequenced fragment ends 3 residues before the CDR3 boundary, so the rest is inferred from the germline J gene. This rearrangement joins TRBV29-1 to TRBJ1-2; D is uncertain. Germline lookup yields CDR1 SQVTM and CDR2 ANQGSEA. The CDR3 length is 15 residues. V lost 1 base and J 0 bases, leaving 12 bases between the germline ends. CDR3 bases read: TGCAGCGTTGAAGCCCAGACATATACTAACTATGGC. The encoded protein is CSVEAQTYTNYG. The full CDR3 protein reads CSVEAQTYTNYGYTF.

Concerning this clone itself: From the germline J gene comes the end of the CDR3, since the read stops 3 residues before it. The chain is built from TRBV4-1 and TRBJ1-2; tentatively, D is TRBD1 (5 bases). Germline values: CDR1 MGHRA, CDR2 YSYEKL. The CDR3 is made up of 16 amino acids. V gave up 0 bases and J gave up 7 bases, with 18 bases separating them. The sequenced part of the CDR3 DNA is TGCGCCAGCAGCCAAGAGGGGAACTGGGGGGAGCGTGGC. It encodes CASSQEGNWGERG. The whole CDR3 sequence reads CASSQEGNWGERGYTF.

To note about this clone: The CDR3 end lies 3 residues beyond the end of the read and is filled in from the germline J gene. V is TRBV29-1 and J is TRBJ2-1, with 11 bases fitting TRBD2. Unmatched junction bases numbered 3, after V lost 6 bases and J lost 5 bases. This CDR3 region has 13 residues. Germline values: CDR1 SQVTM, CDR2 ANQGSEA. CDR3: CSVTSGRDNEQFF. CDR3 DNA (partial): TGCAGCGTAACTAGCGGGAGAGACAATGAG.

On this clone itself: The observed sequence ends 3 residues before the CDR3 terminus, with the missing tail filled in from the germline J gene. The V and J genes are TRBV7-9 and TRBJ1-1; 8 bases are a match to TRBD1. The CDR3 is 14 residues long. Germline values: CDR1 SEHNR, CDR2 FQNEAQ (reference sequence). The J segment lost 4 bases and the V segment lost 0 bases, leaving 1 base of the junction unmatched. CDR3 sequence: CASSLAGQGTEAFF. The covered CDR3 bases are TGTGCCAGCAGCTTAGCAGGACAGGGCACTGAA.

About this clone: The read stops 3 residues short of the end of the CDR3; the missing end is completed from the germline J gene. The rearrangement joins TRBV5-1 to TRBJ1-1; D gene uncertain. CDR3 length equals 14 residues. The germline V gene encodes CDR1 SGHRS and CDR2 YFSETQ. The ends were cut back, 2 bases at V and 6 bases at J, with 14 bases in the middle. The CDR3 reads CASSLGVGLAEAFF. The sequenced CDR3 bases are TGCGCCAGCAGCTTAGGCGTCGGGTTGGCTGAA.

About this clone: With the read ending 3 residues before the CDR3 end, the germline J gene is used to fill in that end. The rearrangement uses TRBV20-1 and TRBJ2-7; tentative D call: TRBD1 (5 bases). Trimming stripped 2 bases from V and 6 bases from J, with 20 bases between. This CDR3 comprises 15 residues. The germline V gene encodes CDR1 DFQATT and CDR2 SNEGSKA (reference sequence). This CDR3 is CSARKGLTGNPEQYF. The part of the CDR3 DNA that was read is TGCAGTGCTAGAAAGGGGCTGACTGGGAACCCCGAG.

The CDR3 DNA, read in part, is TGTGCCAGTCGGGGACAGGGGGACTATGGC. It is translated as CASRGQGDYG. The entire CDR3 is CASRGQGDYGYTF. The chain carries TRBV7-6 and TRBJ1-2; 11 nucleotides align to TRBD1. The read falls 3 residues short of the CDR3 end, and the missing part is taken from the germline J gene. With 9 bases clipped from V and 3 bases from J, the junction kept 3 bases outside the gene matches. The CDR3 is 13 amino acids. Germline CDR1 is SGHVS and CDR2 is FNYEAQ.

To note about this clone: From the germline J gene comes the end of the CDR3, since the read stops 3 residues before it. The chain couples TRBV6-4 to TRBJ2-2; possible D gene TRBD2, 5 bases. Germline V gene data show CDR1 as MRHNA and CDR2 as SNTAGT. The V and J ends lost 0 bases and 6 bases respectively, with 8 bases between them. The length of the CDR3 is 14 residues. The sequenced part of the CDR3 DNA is TGTGCCAGCAGTGACTCGACGGGGTCCGGGGAG. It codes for CASSDSTGSGE. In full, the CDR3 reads CASSDSTGSGELFF.

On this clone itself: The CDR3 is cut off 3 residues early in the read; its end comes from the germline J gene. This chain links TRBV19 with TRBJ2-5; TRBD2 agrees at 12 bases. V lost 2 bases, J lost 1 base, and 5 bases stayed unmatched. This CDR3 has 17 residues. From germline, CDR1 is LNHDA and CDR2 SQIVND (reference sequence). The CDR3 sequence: CASSINPGLAGQETQYF. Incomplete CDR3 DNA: TGTGCCAGTAGTATAAATCCGGGACTAGCGGGCCAAGAGACC.

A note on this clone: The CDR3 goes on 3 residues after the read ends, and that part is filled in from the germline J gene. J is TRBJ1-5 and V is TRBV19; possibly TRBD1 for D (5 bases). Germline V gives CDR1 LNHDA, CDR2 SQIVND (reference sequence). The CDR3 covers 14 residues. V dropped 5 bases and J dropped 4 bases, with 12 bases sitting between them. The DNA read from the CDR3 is TGTGCCAGTAGTGGCAGGGCCCCTAATCAGCCC. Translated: CASSGRAPNQP. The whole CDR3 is CASSGRAPNQPQHF.

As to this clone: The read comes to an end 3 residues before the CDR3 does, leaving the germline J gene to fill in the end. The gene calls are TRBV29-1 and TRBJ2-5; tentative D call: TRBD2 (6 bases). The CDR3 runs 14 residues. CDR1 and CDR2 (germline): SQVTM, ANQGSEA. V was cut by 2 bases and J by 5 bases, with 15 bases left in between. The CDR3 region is CSVELAGRGETQYF. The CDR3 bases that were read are TGCAGCGTTGAACTCGCGGGGAGAGGGGAGACC.

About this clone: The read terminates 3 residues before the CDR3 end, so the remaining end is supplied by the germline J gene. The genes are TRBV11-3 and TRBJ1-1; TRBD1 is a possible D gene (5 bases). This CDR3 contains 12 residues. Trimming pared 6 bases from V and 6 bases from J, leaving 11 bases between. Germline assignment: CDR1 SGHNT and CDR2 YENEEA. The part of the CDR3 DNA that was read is TGTGCCAGCAGTTACGGGACTTCTGAA. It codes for CASSYGTSE. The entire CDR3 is CASSYGTSEAFF. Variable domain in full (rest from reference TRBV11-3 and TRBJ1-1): EAGVVQSPRYKIIEKKQPVAFWCNPISGHNTLYWYLQNLGQGPELLIRYENEEAVDDSQLPKDRFSAERLKGVDSTLKIQPAELGDSAVYLCASSYGTSEAFFGQGTRLTVV.

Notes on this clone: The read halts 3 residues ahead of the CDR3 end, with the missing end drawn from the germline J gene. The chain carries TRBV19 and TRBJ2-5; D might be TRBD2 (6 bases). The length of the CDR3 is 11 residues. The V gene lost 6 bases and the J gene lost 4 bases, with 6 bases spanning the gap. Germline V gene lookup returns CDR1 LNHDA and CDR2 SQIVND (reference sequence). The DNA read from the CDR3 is TGTGCCAGTAGCGGGGGAGAGACC. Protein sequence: CASSGGET. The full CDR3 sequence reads CASSGGETQYF.

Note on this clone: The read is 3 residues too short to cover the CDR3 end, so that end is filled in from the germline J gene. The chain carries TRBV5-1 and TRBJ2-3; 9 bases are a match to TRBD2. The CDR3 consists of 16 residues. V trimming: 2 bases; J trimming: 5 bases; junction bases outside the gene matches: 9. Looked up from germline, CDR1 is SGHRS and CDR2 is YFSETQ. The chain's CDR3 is CASSFYQRGEVDTQYF. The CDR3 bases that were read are TGCGCCAGCAGCTTTTATCAGCGGGGGGAGGTAGATACG.

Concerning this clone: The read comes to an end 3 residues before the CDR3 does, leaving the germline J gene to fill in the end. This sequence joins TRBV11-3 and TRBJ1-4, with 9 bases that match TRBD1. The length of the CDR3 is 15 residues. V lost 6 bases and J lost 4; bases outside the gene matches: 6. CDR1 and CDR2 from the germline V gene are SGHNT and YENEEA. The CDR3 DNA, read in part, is TGTGCCAGCAGTTTACGGACAGGGGTTAATGAAAAA. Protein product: CASSLRTGVNEK. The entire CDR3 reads CASSLRTGVNEKLFF.

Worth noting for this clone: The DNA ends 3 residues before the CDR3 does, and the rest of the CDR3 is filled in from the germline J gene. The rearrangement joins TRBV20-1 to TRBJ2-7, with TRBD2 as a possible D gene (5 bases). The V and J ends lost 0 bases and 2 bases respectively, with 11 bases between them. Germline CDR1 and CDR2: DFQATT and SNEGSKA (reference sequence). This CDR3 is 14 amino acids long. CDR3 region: CSARDTGKPYEQYF. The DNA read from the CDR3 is TGCAGTGCTAGAGATACGGGGAAACCCTACGAG.